A selection of T cell receptor beta chains follows, all from one sample in a study of human CD8 memory T cell subsets. Reprocessing the 5' RACE reads, TCRdb reports a single entry for every CDR3 protein and omits DNA. The sample totals under 20,000 distinct CDR3 sequences. The sample comprised CD8+ T cells from PBMCs. Receptor source: a human donor in good health. The CDR3 runs from the conserved cysteine through the conserved F or W. Clone sizes are given selectively: once, few, many, or a class where the clone is expanded.

v_gene,j_gene,abundance,CDR3aa
TRBV7-9,TRBJ2-5,-,CASSPGRASQETQYF
TRBV6-1,TRBJ2-5,-,CASSEWTFQETQYF
TRBV6-2/TRBV6-3,TRBJ1-5,-,CASSYQSDREPGNQPQHF
TRBV5-1,TRBJ2-2,-,CASSPVLTSPDTGELFF
TRBV6-1,TRBJ2-3,-,CASSENPGQGGDTQYF
TRBV4-1,TRBJ2-7,-,CASSQEWTGGSYEQYF
TRBV4-1,TRBJ2-1,-,CASSQEPQAGRSNEQFF
TRBV7-9,TRBJ2-5,-,CASSLLWTEQETQYF
TRBV5-1,TRBJ2-7,-,CASRGTYEQYF
TRBV3-1,TRBJ2-7,-,CASSQLLGTSAYEQYF
TRBV28,TRBJ2-5,-,CASASGTGVSEETQYF
TRBV27,TRBJ1-2,-,CASSLSTDDYGYTF
TRBV2,TRBJ2-5,-,CASSIHGRQETQYF
TRBV19,TRBJ2-2,-,CASLRGTGELFF
TRBV9,TRBJ1-3,-,CASSVTGTTSGNTIYF
TRBV2,TRBJ2-3,-,CASSEATDTQYF
TRBV7-9,TRBJ2-5,-,CASSLGTVVGETQYF
TRBV27,TRBJ1-2,-,CASSLWAGGGDGYTF
TRBV27,TRBJ2-7,-,CASSLLDRPYEQYF
TRBV28,TRBJ2-5,-,CASSPRQGNQETQYF
TRBV7-2,TRBJ2-1,-,CASSHYPTGYNEQFF
TRBV10-2,TRBJ1-5,-,CASRAGTGGNQPQHF
TRBV20-1,TRBJ2-2,-,CSARGYRDLAGELFF
TRBV29-1,TRBJ2-7,-,CSVVVGPPYEQYF
TRBV5-1,TRBJ2-5,medium-sized,CASFDTLDPETQYF
TRBV15,TRBJ1-5,-,CATSRVGANQPQHF
TRBV13,TRBJ2-7,-,CASSLEHSEQYF
TRBV18,TRBJ1-6,-,CASSPKGTGANPRNSPLHF
TRBV5-1,TRBJ2-2,-,CASSPGTAYTGELFF
TRBV3-1,TRBJ2-3,-,CASSPGLGASERDTQYF
TRBV3-1,TRBJ2-7,-,CASSPFGRSYEQYF
TRBV6-2/TRBV6-3,TRBJ2-2,-,CASSYSKGPGELFF
TRBV12-3/TRBV12-4,TRBJ1-1,-,CASSLGRRNTEAFF
TRBV29-1,TRBJ1-2,-,CSVEVPGFYGYTF
TRBV6-2/TRBV6-3,TRBJ2-7,-,CASSALSSGGSYEQYF
TRBV29-1,TRBJ2-7,-,CSVGQGSYEQYF
TRBV2,TRBJ2-3,-,CASSGLAGTDTQYF
TRBV2,TRBJ1-2,-,CASSEWAGTQDGYTF
TRBV2,TRBJ1-5,-,CASSDASGDQPQHF
TRBV2,TRBJ1-6,-,CASSEARDGRNYNSPLHF
TRBV3-1,TRBJ2-2,-,CASSPRLAARNTGELFF